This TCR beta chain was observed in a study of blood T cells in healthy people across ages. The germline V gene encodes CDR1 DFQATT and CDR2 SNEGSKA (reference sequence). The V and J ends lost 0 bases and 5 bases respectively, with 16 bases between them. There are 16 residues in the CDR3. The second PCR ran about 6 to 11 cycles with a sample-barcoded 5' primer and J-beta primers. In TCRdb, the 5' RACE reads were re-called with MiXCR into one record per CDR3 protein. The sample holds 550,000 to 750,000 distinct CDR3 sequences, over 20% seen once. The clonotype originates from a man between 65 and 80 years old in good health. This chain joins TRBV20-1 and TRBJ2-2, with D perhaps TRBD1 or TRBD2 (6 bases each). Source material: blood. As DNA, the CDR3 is TGCAGTGCTAGAGATCGTGGGCAGGGGAGGACCGGGGAGCTGTTTTTT. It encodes CSARDRGQGRTGELFF.